This T cell receptor beta chain emerged from a study of cytomegalovirus exposure and HLA in healthy donors. Whole-study findings and limits: By HLA locus, TCR association rates varied in a later analysis, with DRB1 showing the most and HLA-C the fewest.

Remarks on this clone: Its specificity is not known.

The primer mix had 60 Vbeta and 13 Jbeta primers. Under the authors' procedure: In a later analysis, some 10 million of 83 million or so unique beta chains occurred in at least two donors. Libraries were prepared by immunoSEQ multiplex PCR; TCRdb keeps only in-frame clonotypes and omits some of them. That table supplies the V and J calls and clone size; D and trimming were determined from the DNA. The data contain fewer than 200,000 clones, roughly 74% of them singletons. The CDR3 has 14 residues. Per germline, CDR1 MNHEY and CDR2 SMNVEV (reference sequence). V lost 6 bases, J lost 1 base, and 13 bases lay in between.

V gene TRBV27 combines with J gene TRBJ2-7; D is perhaps TRBD2 (5 bases). The sequence was obtained from a woman in her twenties or thirties in good health and CMV-seronegative. Input material: PBMCs. The CDR3 DNA reads as TGTGCCAGCAGATCCCGCCCGGGATCCTACGAGCAGTACTTC. Translating gives CASRSRPGSYEQYF.